This TCR beta chain is from a study of T-cell reconstitution after alpha-beta-depleted transplantation in children. Preparation of the TCRbeta library involved a method that used unique molecular identifiers. TCRdb re-derived calls from the PCR reads in MiXCR, one entry per CDR3 protein. Counted here are over 90,000 distinct CDR3 sequences, roughly 7.2% occurring once; the ten biggest clones make up 16%. This clonotype was seen repeatedly, ten times or more. CDR1 is DFQATT and CDR2 is SNEGSKA in the germline V gene (reference sequence). This CDR3 has 14 amino acids. V gave up 6 bases and J gave up 5 bases; unmatched junction bases: 10.

This sample comprised PBMCs, obtained before TCRalphabeta/CD19-depleted stem cell transplant. The clonotype comes from a boy younger than 10 with acute lymphoblastic leukemia, due to receive a stem cell transplant. V usage is TRBV20-1 and J usage is TRBJ2-7, with TRBD2 matching over 10 bases. CDR3 DNA: TGCAGTGCCGCCCCAGCGGGGGGGCCCGACGAGCAGTACTTC. Its protein product is CSAAPAGGPDEQYF.